This TCR beta chain was recorded in a study of vaccination effects on CD4 cells after COVID-19. Before any sequencing was done, the ViraFEST assay used viral peptide pools to expand antigen-specific CD4+ T cells. The culture ran for around ten days before CD4+ T cells were isolated. Negative nucleocapsid antibody tests before and after vaccination confirmed no previous SARS-CoV-2 infection. A half-medium replacement with IL-2 medium was carried out on days 3 and 7. With respect to this clone: What it binds is not known.

Study-level results: Among infection- and vaccine-induced clones, marked clonal contraction occurred late after vaccination. From healthy vaccinees, only 1 of 255 vaccine-induced clones also reacted to common cold coronaviruses.

Clones were read by immunoSEQ multiplex PCR, and TCRdb kept only the in-frame ones, dropping some. The sample records approximately 54,000 clones, around 75% being singletons. V lost 5 bases and J lost 8, with 27 bases in between. Germline V lookup: CDR1 LNHNV, CDR2 YYDKDF (reference sequence). This CDR3 region has 18 residues. V is TRBV15 and J is TRBJ1-4; a possible D gene is TRBD1 (5 bases). The specimen was CD4+ T cells from PBMCs cultured with HCoV-229E spike peptides, collected before COVID-19 vaccination. The clonotype was recovered from a human donor who received a COVID-19 vaccine. The CDR3 here is CATSRSRLPIGGGEKLFF. CDR3 nucleotides: TGTGCCACCAGCCGCTCCAGGCTACCCATTGGGGGAGGGGAAAAACTGTTTTTT. The entire variable domain, with the rest obtained from reference TRBV15 and TRBJ1-4, is as follows: DAMVIQNPRYQVTQFGKPVTLSCSQTLNHNVMYWYQQKSSQAPKLLFHYYDKDFNNEADTPDNFQSRRPNTSFCFLDIRSPGLGDTAMYLCATSRSRLPIGGGEKLFFGSGTQLSVL.